This T cell receptor beta chain was recovered during a study of T-cell reconstitution after alpha-beta-depleted transplantation in children. This clonotype appeared many times. It was with unique molecular identifiers that the TCRbeta library was prepared. TCRdb independently ran MiXCR on the PCR reads; one entry per CDR3 protein. Seen here are hundreds of thousands of distinct CDR3 sequences, about 12% observed once, and the top ten hold roughly 2.6%. The CDR3 extends over 12 amino acids. Germline CDR1 SGHTA, CDR2 FQGNSA. Between the trimmed V and J ends, which lost 5 bases and 4 bases, there was a span of 8 bases.

The V call is TRBV7-2, the J call TRBJ1-2; D gene uncertain. The receptor was isolated from a human donor who donated a stem cell graft to a child with acute lymphoblastic leukemia. This material consisted of PBMCs from the stem cell graft donor, taken from the stem cell graft. The CDR3 reads CASSPLAYGYTF. The CDR3 DNA is TGTGCCAGCAGCCCTCTGGCCTATGGCTACACCTTC.